Listed below are T cell receptor beta chains from one sample, sequenced in a study of shared clonotypes between healthy human individuals. The assay was immunoSEQ multiplex PCR, and TCRdb's table has in-frame clones only and misses some. Of roughly 2.2 million clones in the sample, over 90% were seen once. The sample was naive CD4+ T cells from PBMCs. These receptor sequences come from a man aged 18 to 35 in good health. Some clones in this sample may be carry-over from other donors' samples. Both conserved end residues are part of each CDR3. A D gene is named only where the DNA matches it firmly. The size field is filled for only some rows; it gives once, few, many or a size class.

V: TRBV6-1
J: TRBJ1-2
size: .
D: .
CDR3: CASSNRAWYGYTF
DNA: TGTGCCAGCAGCAACAGGGCATGGTATGGCTACACCTTC

V: TRBV7-3
J: TRBJ2-1
size: .
D: TRBD2
CDR3: CASSLPLAGQQFF
DNA: TGTGCCAGCAGCTTACCATTAGCGGGACAGCAGTTCTTC

V: TRBV7-9
J: TRBJ2-5
size: .
D: .
CDR3: CASSWGTQRGETQYF
DNA: TGTGCCAGCAGCTGGGGGACCCAGCGCGGGGAGACCCAGTACTTC

V: TRBV5-5
J: TRBJ2-7
size: .
D: .
CDR3: CASSPTLSSSYEQYF
DNA: TGTGCCAGCAGCCCCACTTTGTCAAGCTCCTACGAGCAGTACTTC

V: TRBV6-5
J: TRBJ1-1
size: once
D: .
CDR3: CASRKTDREAFF
DNA: TGTGCCAGCAGAAAAACCGACAGGGAAGCTTTCTTT

V: TRBV2
J: TRBJ2-7
size: .
D: .
CDR3: CASSEAGEQYF
DNA: TGTGCCAGCAGTGAAGCGGGCGAGCAGTACTTC

V: TRBV5-1
J: TRBJ2-5
size: .
D: .
CDR3: CASSFRVEETQYF
DNA: TGCGCCAGCAGCTTCAGGGTGGAGGAGACCCAGTACTTC

V: TRBV7-8
J: TRBJ1-5
size: .
D: TRBD1
CDR3: CASGRGREGQPQHF
DNA: TGTGCCAGCGGCAGGGGGCGAGAGGGTCAGCCCCAGCATTTT

V: TRBV6-6
J: TRBJ2-2
size: .
D: TRBD2
CDR3: CASSLAGRVSGELFF
DNA: TGTGCCAGCAGTTTAGCGGGACGAGTTAGCGGGGAGCTGTTTTTT

V: TRBV5-1
J: TRBJ2-1
size: .
D: TRBD2
CDR3: CASSFTSGTQPHEQFF
DNA: TGCGCCAGCAGCTTCACTAGCGGGACACAACCCCATGAGCAGTTCTTC

V: TRBV4-2
J: TRBJ1-4
size: .
D: TRBD1
CDR3: CASSQVGTGREKLFF
DNA: TGTGCCAGCAGCCAAGTAGGGACAGGGCGTGAAAAACTGTTTTTT

V: TRBV4-2
J: TRBJ1-4
size: once
D: TRBD1
CDR3: CASSQLGQGDFGEKLFF
DNA: TGTGCCAGCAGCCAACTTGGACAGGGGGATTTCGGGGAAAAACTGTTTTTT

V: TRBV5-1
J: TRBJ2-1
size: .
D: .
CDR3: CASSLPQENNEQFF
DNA: TGCGCCAGCAGCTTGCCGCAGGAGAACAATGAGCAGTTCTTC

V: TRBV19
J: TRBJ2-2
size: .
D: .
CDR3: CASSGLGQSAGELFF
DNA: TGTGCCAGTAGTGGGCTAGGCCAGAGCGCCGGGGAGCTGTTTTTT